The 5 T cell receptor beta chains below all came from one sample that was sequenced in a study of T-cell reconstitution after alpha-beta-depleted transplantation in children. Researchers prepared the TCRbeta library using unique molecular identifiers, the study reports. TCRdb reprocessed the PCR reads via MiXCR and lists one record per CDR3 protein. Of under 450,000 distinct CDR3 sequences listed, less than 15% were seen once; the top ten hold approximately 4.2%. Sequenced material: PBMCs, taken from the stem cell graft. These receptors all stem from a human donor who donated a stem cell graft to a child with Fanconi anemia.

This clonotype came up a few times. This chain connects TRBV6-2 or TRBV6-3 to TRBJ2-6; D may be TRBD1 or TRBD2 (5 bases each). Trimming removed 5 bases from V and 0 bases from J, with 20 bases in between. CDR1 is MNHEY and CDR2 is SVGEGT in the germline V gene. The CDR3 covers 19 residues. The CDR3 is CASSHKGVEGTSGANVLTF. The CDR3 coding sequence is TGTGCCAGCAGTCACAAAGGAGTTGAGGGGACCTCTGGGGCCAACGTCCTGACTTTC.

This clonotype has a handful of counts. The chain joins TRBV3-1 to TRBJ2-5; perhaps TRBD2 as D (6 bases). Deletions cut 4 bases from V and 4 bases from J, with 7 bases between. Germline values: CDR1 LGHDT, CDR2 YNNKEL (reference sequence). This CDR3 is built from 12 residues. For the CDR3, the DNA is TGTGCCAGCAGCCGGGGGGTAGAGACCCAGTACTTC. It translates to CASSRGVETQYF.

This clonotype was seen repeatedly, ten times or more. The V gene is TRBV15, the J gene TRBJ2-1; TRBD1 agrees at 10 bases. Germline V gives CDR1 LNHNV, CDR2 YYDKDF (reference sequence). The CDR3 consists of 16 residues. V lost 0 bases and J lost 5; bases outside the gene matches: 4. CDR3 DNA: TGTGCCACCAGCAGAGATCGGGGGACAGGGGACAATGAGCAGTTCTTC. Protein: CATSRDRGTGDNEQFF.

The chain uses TRBV11-2 and TRBJ1-1; possible D gene TRBD1, 6 bases. The CDR3 is 15 residues long. V lost 5 bases and J 1 base, leaving 14 bases between the germline ends. Germline CDR1 reads SGHAT; CDR2 reads FQNNGV. The CDR3 DNA sequence: TGTGCCAGCAGCACACTTACAGGGACGAACACTGAAGCTTTCTTT. Encoded protein: CASSTLTGTNTEAFF.

This clonotype was detected ten times or more. The chain recombines TRBV20-1 with TRBJ2-7; TRBD1 is a possible D gene (6 bases). The CDR3 totals 12 residues. V lost 6 bases and J 7 bases, leaving 16 bases between the germline ends. Germline values: CDR1 DFQATT, CDR2 SNEGSKA (reference sequence). CDR3 residues: CSAKRTGQEQYF. The DNA of the CDR3 is TGCAGTGCCAAACGAACAGGGCAAGAGCAGTACTTC.